The next 20 T cell receptor beta chains were all read from a single sample in a study of cytomegalovirus exposure and HLA in healthy donors. A multiplex PCR was run with 60 Vbeta primers and 13 Jbeta primers. Produced via immunoSEQ multiplex PCR; TCRdb's table is partial and in-frame only. The sample shows approximately 180,000 clones, 82% of them seen only once. The sample was PBMCs. These receptors all come from a young woman in good health and CMV-seronegative.

This clone was observed a single time. The chain links TRBV28 to TRBJ1-2; D possibly corresponds to TRBD1 (5 bases). V lost 3 bases, J lost 2 bases, and 10 bases lay in between. CDR1 and CDR2 from the germline V gene are MDHEN and SYDVKM. The CDR3 runs to 14 residues. The CDR3 DNA follows: TGTGCCAGCAGTTTCGGGACTGGGAACTATGGCTACACCTTC. As protein: CASSFGTGNYGYTF.

V is TRBV9 and J is TRBJ2-5, with TRBD2 identical over 13 bases. The J call is in doubt because the DNA end fits TRBJ2-7 better. Germline V gene data show CDR1 as SGDLS and CDR2 as YYNGEE. CDR3 length equals 15 residues. CDR3 region: CASSATSGRLDEQYF. DNA for the CDR3: TGTGCCAGCAGCGCGACTAGCGGGAGGCTGGACGAGCAGTACTTC.

The genes are TRBV30 and TRBJ2-7; the match to TRBD2 covers 7 bases. The CDR3 consists of 14 residues. Germline V gene lookup returns CDR1 GTSNPN and CDR2 SVGIG (reference sequence). Germline trimming cut 0 bases from V and 2 bases from J; bases unmatched to any gene: 4. CDR3 sequence (DNA): TGTGCCTGGAGTGTGGCTAGCGGACCCTACGAGCAGTACGTC. Translated, it gives CAWSVASGPYEQYV.

The chain carries TRBV11-2 and TRBJ1-1; D perhaps matches TRBD1 (5 bases). The CDR3 has 14 amino acids. CDR1 and CDR2 from the germline V gene are SGHAT and FQNNGV. Trimming took 1 base from V and 1 from J, leaving 7 bases between them. DNA of the CDR3: TGTGCCAGCAGCTTAGGACAGACGAACACTGAAGCTTTCTTT. Protein: CASSLGQTNTEAFF.

The chain's CDR3 is CASSQRPGYGNEQFF. DNA of the CDR3: TGCGCCAGCAGCCAACGCCCTGGCTACGGGAATGAGCAGTTCTTC. V is TRBV4-3 and J is TRBJ2-1; D is uncertain. V was trimmed by 2 bases and J by 7 bases, leaving 15 bases between them. CDR3 size: 15 residues. The V gene's germline CDR1 is LGHNA and CDR2 YSLEER.

The chain carries TRBV6-1 and TRBJ1-2; 7 nucleotides agree with TRBD1. CDR3 length: 12 amino acids. Germline CDR1 is MNHNS and CDR2 is SASEGT. Unmatched junction bases numbered 10, after V lost 11 bases and J lost 7 bases. The CDR3 reads CASGRGQLGYTF. CDR3 bases: TGTGCCTCAGGCCGGGGACAGCTTGGCTACACCTTC.

The table lists this clone with a few counts. V is TRBV2 and J is TRBJ1-1; 7 positions match TRBD1. Trimming at V came to 1 base and at J to 11 bases, leaving 10 bases not matched to a gene. The V gene's germline CDR1 is SNHLY and CDR2 FYNNEI. This CDR3 region has 14 residues. The CDR3 reads CASSEGQGWIGAFF. The CDR3 bases are TGTGCCAGCAGTGAAGGACAGGGATGGATTGGGGCTTTCTTT.

This chain links TRBV28 with TRBJ2-2, with D tentatively TRBD2 (5 bases). The CDR3 loop spans 14 amino acids. V lost 3 bases and J 9 bases, leaving 14 bases between the germline ends. Per the germline V gene, CDR1 is MDHEN and CDR2 is SYDVKM. CDR3 in amino acids: CASSLALVGRELFF. The CDR3 coding sequence is TGTGCCAGCAGTTTGGCACTAGTGGGCCGGGAGCTGTTTTTT.

The J gene is TRBJ1-2, the V gene TRBV30; TRBD1 matches 10 bases. Germline-derived CDR1 and CDR2 are GTSNPN and SVGIG (reference sequence). The CDR3 runs to 17 residues. V lost 0 bases to trimming and J lost 4 bases; unmatched junction nucleotides: 11. The CDR3 DNA is TGTGCCTGGAGTGTTCTTGGGACAGGGGACTTAATCTATGGCTACACCTTC. Residues: CAWSVLGTGDLIYGYTF.

CDR3 sequence: CASSLVTGSPMETQYF. The CDR3 coding sequence is TGTGCCAGCAGCTTAGTTACCGGGTCCCCTATGGAGACCCAGTACTTC. The genes are TRBV7-6 and TRBJ2-5; the D is unclear. Germline V gene sequence: CDR1 SGHVS, CDR2 FNYEAQ. The V end was cut by 1 base, the J end by 5 bases, with 17 bases between. The length of the CDR3 is 16 residues.

The chain links TRBV27 to TRBJ1-5, with TRBD1 as a possible D gene (5 bases). The germline V gene encodes CDR1 MNHEY and CDR2 SMNVEV (reference sequence). The CDR3 loop spans 17 amino acids. Trimming pared 3 bases from V and 1 base from J, leaving 16 bases between. CDR3 coding DNA: TGTGCCAGCAGTTTCAGTCAGGGTATGGCGAGCAATCAGCCCCAGCATTTT. This codes for CASSFSQGMASNQPQHF.

This sequence joins TRBV23-1 and TRBJ2-5; 8 bases agree with TRBD1. TRBJ2-7 matches the DNA end more closely, so the J call is doubtful. TRBV23-1 is sorted into the ORF group, with uncertain function. The CDR3 is 16 residues long. DNA for the CDR3: TGCGCCAGCAGTCATAAGGACAGGGCGAGCTCCTACGAGCAGTACTTC. Residues: CASSHKDRASSYEQYF.

This chain uses TRBV6-1 with TRBJ2-7; possibly TRBD2 for D (5 bases). Germline assignment: CDR1 MNHNS and CDR2 SASEGT. The CDR3 is 13 residues long. V lost 8 bases and J 1 base, leaving 12 bases between the germline ends. The CDR3 nucleotides read TGTGCCAGCCGCCAAAGGGAGTCCTACGAGCAGTACGTC. This gives the protein CASRQRESYEQYV.

This chain joins TRBV7-9 and TRBJ2-1, with 7 bases aligning to TRBD2. V lost 4 bases to trimming and J lost 5 bases; unmatched junction nucleotides: 11. Germline-derived CDR1 and CDR2 are SEHNR and FQNEAQ (reference sequence). This CDR3 has 16 amino acids. The CDR3 DNA is TGTGCCAGCAGCTCCCGACTAGCAGAGCAGCACAATGAGCAGTTCTTC. This sequence encodes CASSSRLAEQHNEQFF.

The chain is built from TRBV15 and TRBJ2-1; 14 nucleotides match TRBD2. J gave up 6 bases and V 8 bases, and 3 bases lay outside the gene matches. From germline, CDR1 is LNHNV and CDR2 YYDKDF (reference sequence). The CDR3 runs 14 residues. The CDR3 DNA reads as TGTGCCACCGGGGGACTAGCGGGAGCCAATGAGCAGTTCTTC. Translating it yields CATGGLAGANEQFF.

DNA of the CDR3: TGTGCCAGCAGCTCTGGACAGGGTTACGAGCAGTACTTC. This translates into CASSSGQGYEQYF. The chain links TRBV27 to TRBJ2-7, with TRBD1 identical over 8 bases. CDR1 and CDR2 from the germline V gene are MNHEY and SMNVEV (reference sequence). Trimming at V came to 6 bases and at J to 4 bases, leaving 5 bases not matched to a gene. This CDR3 contains 13 residues.

This chain uses TRBV15 with TRBJ1-1, with 10 bases aligning to TRBD1. With V trimmed by 6 bases and J by 10 bases, 8 bases remained unmatched. The CDR3 covers 13 residues. Germline-derived CDR1 and CDR2 are LNHNV and YYDKDF (reference sequence). This chain's CDR3 is CATSNDRGRSAFF. The CDR3 DNA follows: TGTGCCACCAGTAACGACAGGGGGCGTTCAGCTTTCTTT.

The chain employs TRBV29-1 and TRBJ2-6; D unclear. Trimming removed 2 bases from V and 0 bases from J, with 14 bases in between. CDR3 size: 17 residues. CDR1 and CDR2 from the germline V gene are SQVTM and ANQGSEA. The CDR3 spells CSVENEVSSSGANVLTF. The CDR3 nucleotides read TGCAGCGTTGAAAATGAGGTCAGCAGCTCTGGGGCCAACGTCCTGACTTTC.

V is TRBV6-5 and J is TRBJ2-1; TRBD2 aligns across 8 bases. This CDR3 region has 14 residues. V lost 4 bases, J lost 6 bases, and 5 bases stayed unmatched. CDR1 MNHEY and CDR2 SVGAGI come from the germline V gene. The DNA of the CDR3 is TGTGCCAGCAGTTCGGGACTAGTACTCAATGAGCAGTTCTTC. Amino acid sequence: CASSSGLVLNEQFF.

The chain employs TRBV6-5 and TRBJ2-1; 7 nucleotides match TRBD1. The junction had 5 bases not matched to a gene; V was cut back by 4 bases and J by 8 bases. Germline CDR1 MNHEY, CDR2 SVGAGI. The CDR3 has 13 amino acids. CDR3 protein: CASSSQGWDEQFF. In DNA, the CDR3 is TGTGCCAGCAGTTCACAGGGGTGGGATGAGCAGTTCTTC.